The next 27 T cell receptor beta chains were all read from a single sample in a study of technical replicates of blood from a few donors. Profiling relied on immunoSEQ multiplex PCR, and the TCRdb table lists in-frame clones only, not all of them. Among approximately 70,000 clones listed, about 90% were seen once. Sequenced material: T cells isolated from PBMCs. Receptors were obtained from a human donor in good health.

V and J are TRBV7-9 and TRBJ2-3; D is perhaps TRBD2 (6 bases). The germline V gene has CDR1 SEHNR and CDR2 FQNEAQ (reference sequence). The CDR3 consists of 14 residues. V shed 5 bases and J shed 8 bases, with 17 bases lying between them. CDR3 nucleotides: TGTGCCAGCAGCCATGACCAAAGGGGAGGTACGCAGTATTTT. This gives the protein CASSHDQRGGTQYF. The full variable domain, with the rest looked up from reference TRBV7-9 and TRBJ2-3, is DTGVSQNPRHKITKRGQNVTFRCDPISEHNRLYWYRQTLGQGPEFLTYFQNEAQLEKSRLLSDRFSAERPKGSFSTLEIQRTEQGDSAMYLCASSHDQRGGTQYFGPGTRLTVL.

CDR3 in amino acids: CASSPMTRGTYGYTF. The CDR3, as DNA: TGTGCCAGCTCACCTATGACCAGGGGCACCTATGGCTACACCTTC. The rearrangement uses TRBV18 and TRBJ1-2; D is possibly TRBD1 (6 bases). Trimming left V 3 bases short and J 4 bases short, with 15 bases between. Looked up from germline, CDR1 is KGHSH and CDR2 is LQKENI. There are 15 residues in the CDR3.

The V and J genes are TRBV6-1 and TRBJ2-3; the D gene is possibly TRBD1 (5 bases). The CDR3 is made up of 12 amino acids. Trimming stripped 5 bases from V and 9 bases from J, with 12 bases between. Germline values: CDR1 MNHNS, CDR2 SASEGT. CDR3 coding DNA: TGTGCCAGCAGTCCGACAGTAACCACGCAGTATTTT. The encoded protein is CASSPTVTTQYF.

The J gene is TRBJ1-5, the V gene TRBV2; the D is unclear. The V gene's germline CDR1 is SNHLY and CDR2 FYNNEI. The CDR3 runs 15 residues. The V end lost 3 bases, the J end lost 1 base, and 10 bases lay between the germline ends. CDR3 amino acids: CASSEWSGSNQPQHF. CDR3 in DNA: TGTGCCAGCAGTGAGTGGAGTGGAAGCAATCAGCCCCAGCATTTT.

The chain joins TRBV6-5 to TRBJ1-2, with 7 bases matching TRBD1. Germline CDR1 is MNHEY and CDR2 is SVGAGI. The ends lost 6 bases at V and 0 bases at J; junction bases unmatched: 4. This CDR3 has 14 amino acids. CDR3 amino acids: CASSRDSANYGYTF. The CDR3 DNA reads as TGTGCCAGCAGCCGGGACAGCGCTAACTATGGCTACACCTTC.

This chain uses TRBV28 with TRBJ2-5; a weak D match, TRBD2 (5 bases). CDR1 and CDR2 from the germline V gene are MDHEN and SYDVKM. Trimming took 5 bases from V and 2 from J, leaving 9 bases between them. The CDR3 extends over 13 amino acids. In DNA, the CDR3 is TGTGCCAGCAGTATCGGAGGACAAGAGACCCAGTACTTC. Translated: CASSIGGQETQYF.

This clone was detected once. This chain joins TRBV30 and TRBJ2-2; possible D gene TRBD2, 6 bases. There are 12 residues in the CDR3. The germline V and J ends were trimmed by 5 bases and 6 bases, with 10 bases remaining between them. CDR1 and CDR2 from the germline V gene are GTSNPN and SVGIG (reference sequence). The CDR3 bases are TGTGCCTGGGGAAGACTAGCCGGGGAGCTGTTTTTT. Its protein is CAWGRLAGELFF.

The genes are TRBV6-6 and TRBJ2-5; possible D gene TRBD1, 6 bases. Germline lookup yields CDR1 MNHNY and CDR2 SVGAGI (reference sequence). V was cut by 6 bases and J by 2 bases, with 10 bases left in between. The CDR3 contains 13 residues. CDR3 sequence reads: CASRDSNQETQYF. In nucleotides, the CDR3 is TGTGCCAGCAGGGACAGCAATCAAGAGACCCAGTACTTC.

The DNA for the CDR3 is TGCAGCATCACCGGGACAGGGGGCGAGGAGCAGTACTTC. It encodes CSITGTGGEEQYF. J is TRBJ2-7 and V is TRBV29-1; TRBD1 matches 12 bases. This CDR3 is built from 13 residues. The junction had 9 bases not matched to a gene; V was cut back by 8 bases and J by 7 bases. Germline CDR1 SQVTM, CDR2 ANQGSEA.

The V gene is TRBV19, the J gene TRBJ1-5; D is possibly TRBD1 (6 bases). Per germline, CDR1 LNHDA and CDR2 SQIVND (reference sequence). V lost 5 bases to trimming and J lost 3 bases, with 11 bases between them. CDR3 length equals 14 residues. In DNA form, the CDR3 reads TGTGCCAGTAGTGTCCGGGACATCAATCAGCCCCAGCATTTT. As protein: CASSVRDINQPQHF.

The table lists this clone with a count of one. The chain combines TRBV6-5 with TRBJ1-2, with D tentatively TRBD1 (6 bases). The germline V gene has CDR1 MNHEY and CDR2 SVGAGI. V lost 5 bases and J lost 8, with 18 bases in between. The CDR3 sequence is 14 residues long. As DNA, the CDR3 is TGTGCCAGCAGTCCGGGGACATACTCTGGCGGCTACACCTTC. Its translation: CASSPGTYSGGYTF.

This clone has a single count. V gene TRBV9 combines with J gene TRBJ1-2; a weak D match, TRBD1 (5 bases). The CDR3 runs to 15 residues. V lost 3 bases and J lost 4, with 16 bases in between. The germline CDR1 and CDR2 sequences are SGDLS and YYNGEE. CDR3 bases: TGTGCCAGCAGCGAACAGGCTCGGTTTAGCTATGGCTACACCTTC. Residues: CASSEQARFSYGYTF.

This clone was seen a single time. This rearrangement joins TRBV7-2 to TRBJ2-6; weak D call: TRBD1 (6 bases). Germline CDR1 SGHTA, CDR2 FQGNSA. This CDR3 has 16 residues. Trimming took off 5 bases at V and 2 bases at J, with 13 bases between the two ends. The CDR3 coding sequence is TGTGCCAGCAGCCGTATTTACAGGGCTGGGGCCAACGTCCTGACTTTC. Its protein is CASSRIYRAGANVLTF.

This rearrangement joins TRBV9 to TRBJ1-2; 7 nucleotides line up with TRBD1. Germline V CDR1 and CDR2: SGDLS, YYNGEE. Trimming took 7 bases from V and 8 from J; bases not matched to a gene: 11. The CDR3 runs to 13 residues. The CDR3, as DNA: TGTGCCAGCGAAGGGGACAGTCAGGCCGGCTACACCTTC. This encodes CASEGDSQAGYTF.

This CDR3 reads CASRRQGNEKLFF. Here the CDR3 DNA reads TGTGCCAGCCGTCGACAGGGGAACGAAAAACTGTTTTTT. V is TRBV7-2 and J is TRBJ1-4; 8 bases map to TRBD1. The CDR3 covers 13 residues. CDR1 and CDR2 from the germline V gene are SGHTA and FQGNSA. With V trimmed by 8 bases and J by 8 bases, 7 bases remained unmatched.

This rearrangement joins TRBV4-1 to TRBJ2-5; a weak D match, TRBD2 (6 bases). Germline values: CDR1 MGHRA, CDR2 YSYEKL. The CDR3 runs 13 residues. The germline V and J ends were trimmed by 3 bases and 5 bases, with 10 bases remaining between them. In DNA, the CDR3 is TGCGCCAGCAGCCAGACTAGAGGGGAGACCCAGTACTTC. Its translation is CASSQTRGETQYF.

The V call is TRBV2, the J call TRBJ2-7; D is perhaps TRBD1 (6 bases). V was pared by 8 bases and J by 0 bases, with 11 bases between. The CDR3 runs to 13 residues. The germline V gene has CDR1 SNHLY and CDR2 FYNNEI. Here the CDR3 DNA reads TGTGCCAGCGGGGGCGTCTACTCCTACGAGCAGTACTTC. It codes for CASGGVYSYEQYF.

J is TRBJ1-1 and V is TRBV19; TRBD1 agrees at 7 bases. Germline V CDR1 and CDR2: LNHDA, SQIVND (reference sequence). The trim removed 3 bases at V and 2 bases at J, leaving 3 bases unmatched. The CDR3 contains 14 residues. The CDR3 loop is CASSIRGSNTEAFF. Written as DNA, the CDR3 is TGTGCCAGTAGTATCAGGGGGAGCAACACTGAAGCTTTCTTT.

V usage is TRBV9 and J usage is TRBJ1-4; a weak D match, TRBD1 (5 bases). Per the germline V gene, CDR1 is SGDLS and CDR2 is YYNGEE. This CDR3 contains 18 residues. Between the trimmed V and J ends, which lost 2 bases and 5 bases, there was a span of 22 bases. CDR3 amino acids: CASSVTRLVVTANEKLFF. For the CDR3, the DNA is TGTGCCAGCAGCGTCACCCGGCTGGTTGTGACAGCCAATGAAAAACTGTTTTTT.

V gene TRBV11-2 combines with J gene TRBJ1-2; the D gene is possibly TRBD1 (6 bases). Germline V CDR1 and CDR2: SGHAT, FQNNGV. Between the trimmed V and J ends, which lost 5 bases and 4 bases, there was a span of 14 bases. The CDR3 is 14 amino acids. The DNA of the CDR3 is TGTGCCAGCAGCCCTTACGGACAGAGCTATGGCTACACCTTC. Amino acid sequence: CASSPYGQSYGYTF.

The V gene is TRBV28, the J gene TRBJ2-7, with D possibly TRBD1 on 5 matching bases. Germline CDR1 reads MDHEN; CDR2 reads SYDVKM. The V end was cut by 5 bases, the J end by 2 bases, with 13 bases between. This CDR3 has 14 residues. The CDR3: CASSPPTETYEQYF. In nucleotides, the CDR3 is TGTGCCAGCAGTCCGCCGACAGAAACCTACGAGCAGTACTTC.

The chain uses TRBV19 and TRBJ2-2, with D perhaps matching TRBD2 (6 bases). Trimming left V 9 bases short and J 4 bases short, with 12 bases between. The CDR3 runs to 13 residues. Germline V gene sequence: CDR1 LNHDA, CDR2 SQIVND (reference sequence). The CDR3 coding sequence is TGTGCCAGCTGGAGGGGAGGCACCGGGGAGCTGTTTTTT. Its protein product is CASWRGGTGELFF. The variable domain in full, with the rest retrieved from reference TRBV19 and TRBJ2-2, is DGGITQSPKYLFRKEGQNVTLSCEQNLNHDAMYWYRQDPGQGLRLIYYSQIVNDFQKGDIAEGYSVSREKKESFPLTVTSAQKNPTAFYLCASWRGGTGELFFGEGSRLTVL.

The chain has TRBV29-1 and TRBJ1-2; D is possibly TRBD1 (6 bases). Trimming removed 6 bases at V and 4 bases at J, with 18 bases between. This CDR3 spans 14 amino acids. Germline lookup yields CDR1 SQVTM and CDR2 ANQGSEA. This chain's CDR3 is CSVAIFGQTYGYTF. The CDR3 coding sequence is TGCAGCGTGGCCATTTTCGGACAGACCTATGGCTACACCTTC.

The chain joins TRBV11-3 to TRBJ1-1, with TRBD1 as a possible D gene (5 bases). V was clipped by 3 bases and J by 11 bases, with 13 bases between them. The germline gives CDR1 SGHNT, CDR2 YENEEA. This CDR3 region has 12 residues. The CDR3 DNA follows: TGTGCCAGCAGCTTTAAGTCGGGGGAGGCTTTCTTT. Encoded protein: CASSFKSGEAFF.

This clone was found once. The CDR3 coding sequence is TGCAGCGTTGTATCCACGGGGAGCGGAGGCACTGAAGCTTTCTTT. Amino acids: CSVVSTGSGGTEAFF. The rearrangement uses TRBV29-1 and TRBJ1-1; D gene uncertain. The CDR3 is made up of 15 amino acids. CDR1 is SQVTM and CDR2 is ANQGSEA in the germline V gene. V was trimmed by 4 bases and J by 4 bases, leaving 19 bases between them.

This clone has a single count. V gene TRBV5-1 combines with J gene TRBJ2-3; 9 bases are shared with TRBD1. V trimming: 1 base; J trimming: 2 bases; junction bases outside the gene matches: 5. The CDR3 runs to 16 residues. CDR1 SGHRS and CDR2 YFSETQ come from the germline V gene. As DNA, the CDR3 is TGCGCCAGCAGCTTGAAGACAGGGGGAAACACAGATACGCAGTATTTT. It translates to CASSLKTGGNTDTQYF.

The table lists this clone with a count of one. For the CDR3, the DNA is TGTGCCTGGAGTCCGGACAGGGCCAAAAACATTCAGTACTTC. Its translation: CAWSPDRAKNIQYF. The J gene is TRBJ2-4, the V gene TRBV30, with TRBD1 matching 7 bases. Trimming at V came to 2 bases and at J to 1 base, leaving 2 bases not matched to a gene. Germline-derived CDR1 and CDR2 are GTSNPN and SVGIG (reference sequence). The CDR3 is 14 residues long.